This entry features one T cell receptor (beta chain) sequence. Antigen: not known. cDNA reverse transcribed from extracted RNA served as the sequencing template. Method: immunoSEQ multiplex PCR; TCRdb's copy keeps in-frame clones and lacks some. The repertoire holds 200,000 to 250,000 clones, with under 60% as singletons. Specified treatment: oral pan-JAK inhibitor, 5-10 mg twice daily. These data originate in a study of CD8+ T cells in alopecia areata. Study results and limitations: Expanded CD8+ clones among the top 100, as well as scalp clonality, were significantly decreased by tofacitinib. Only a single nonresponder existed, so baseline CD8+ expansion links stay unclear. During tofacitinib treatment, many expanded lesional clones remained in scalp and blood.

The sample in question was CD4+ T cells sorted from blood, obtained at week 4, from a patient treated with tofacitinib. This clonotype was sampled from a human donor with alopecia areata.

The CDR3 region is CAWSQGLAGHRRSKNIQYF. The CDR3, as DNA: TGTGCCTGGAGTCAGGGACTAGCGGGACACCGACGGTCCAAAAACATTCAGTACTTC. The rearrangement links TRBV30 to TRBJ2-4; 13 positions agree with TRBD2. V was clipped by 2 bases and J by 2 bases; unmatched bases: 12. CDR1 and CDR2 from the germline V gene are GTSNPN and SVGIG (reference sequence). The CDR3 sequence is 19 residues long.